This T cell receptor (beta chain) was recorded in a study of blood T cell repertoires in COVID-19 (dated by TCRdb to the early 2020s). For the study in its entirety: Samples from collaborators originated in the United States, Italy and Spain and spanned both the acute and convalescent phases of COVID-19. Sample metadata almost always included a de-identified subject ID, COVID-19 status, age in years and sex. The prospective study material was composed of cDNA or gDNA derived from T cells, B-cell-depleted T cells, or PBMCs. HLA class I and class II types, where available, came from metadata supplied by the sample provider rather than from assay-based typing. The repertoires were released in a freely available public database intended as a resource for research on the immune response to SARS-CoV-2. Subjects who had been exposed to COVID-19, were actively infected with it, or had recovered from it provided the deeply sampled blood TCRbeta repertoires that made up the dataset. Samples came from the ongoing ImmuneRACE study (first 160 participants) plus 1,254 subjects from 6 global collaborators.

TCRbeta CDR3 regions were amplified from genomic DNA by means of the immunoSEQ Assay, a bias-controlled multiplex PCR. The study's processing was this. The number of nucleated cells in each sample was estimated from the amplification of reference gene primers within the assay. Sequence reads were collapsed and filtered to measure the absolute abundance of every unique TCRbeta CDR3 rearrangement. For each sample, productive Simpson clonality was calculated by taking the square root of Simpson's diversity index across productive rearrangements. Entries here come from immuneACCESS through TCRdb and include only in-frame sequences with V and J called. Some clones fail to appear in such tables; in the studies checked, an unresolved V gene covers under half of the shortfall, and the cause of the remainder is unknown. The V and J calls and clone size come from that table; D and trimming were worked out from the DNA. This sample lists hundreds of thousands of clones; about 90% were detected once. The ten largest account for around 3% of the sample.

Regarding this clone: Its binding antigen is unknown. Per-base quality was not reported, and no clone a single base away is much larger than it.

Paper-wide results and their limitations: The quantity of clinical and demographic metadata differed by source and by participant and was supplied without curation.

One collaborating source in Seattle enrolled patients while the patients were actively infected and followed the patients over time throughout the course of disease. The collaborating institutions used their own protocols to collect whole blood in K2EDTA tubes. For TCRbeta analysis, collaborators shipped samples as frozen whole blood, isolated PBMCs, or DNA extracted from either of those sample types. The specimen was peripheral blood. This TCR derives from a woman in her 30s with COVID-19, enrolled during active disease.

The DNA is as follows: TGTGCCAGTAGTAATTCAGGGCGAGAGACCCAGTACTTC. The translation is CASSNSGRETQYF. Rearrangement joined TRBV19 to TRBJ2-5, and TRBD1 may be the D gene, going by 5 matching bases. Trimming takes 4 bases from V and 4 bases from J, and the germline ends sit 10 bases apart. The CDR3 goes from the cysteine to the phenylalanine over 13 residues. Only the CDR3 DNA is retained, 39 bases long and in frame from the first base. Sequences LNHDA (CDR1) and SQIVND (CDR2) are obtained from the germline V gene (reference sequence).